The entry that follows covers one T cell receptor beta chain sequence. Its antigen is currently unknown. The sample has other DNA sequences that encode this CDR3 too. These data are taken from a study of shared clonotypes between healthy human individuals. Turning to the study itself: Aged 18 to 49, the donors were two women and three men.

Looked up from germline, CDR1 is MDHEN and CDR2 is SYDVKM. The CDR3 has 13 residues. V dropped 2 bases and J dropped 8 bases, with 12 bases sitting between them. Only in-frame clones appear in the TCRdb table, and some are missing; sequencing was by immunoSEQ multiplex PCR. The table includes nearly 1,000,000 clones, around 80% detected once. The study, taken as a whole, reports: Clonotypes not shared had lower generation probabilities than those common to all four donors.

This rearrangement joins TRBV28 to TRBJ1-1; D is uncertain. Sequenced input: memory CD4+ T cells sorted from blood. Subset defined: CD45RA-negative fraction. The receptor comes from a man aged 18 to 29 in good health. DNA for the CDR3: TGTGCCAGCAGTTTAGGGTGGGGAACAGAAGCTTTCTTT. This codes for CASSLGWGTEAFF.